A single sample is the source of the 9 T cell receptor beta chains below, sequenced in a study of PD-1 blockade in classical Hodgkin lymphoma. Autologous stem cell transplantation was followed by relapse in every patient, and brentuximab vedotin exposure varied. Measured with immunoSEQ multiplex PCR; TCRdb has only the in-frame clones, and not every one. The sample has about 21,000 clones, roughly four fifths seen once. Sample: peripheral blood mononuclear cells (PBMCs), taken before the second cycle of nivolumab. Every receptor here comes from a human donor with classical Hodgkin lymphoma.

The J gene is TRBJ1-1, the V gene TRBV6-4; 9 bases are shared with TRBD1. Germline V CDR1 and CDR2: MRHNA, SNTAGT. There are 13 residues in the CDR3. The ends lost 6 bases at V and 5 bases at J; junction bases unmatched: 4. CDR3 in amino acids: CASRGQGITEAFF. The CDR3 DNA reads TGTGCCAGCAGGGGACAGGGTATTACTGAAGCTTTCTTT.

V gene TRBV14 combines with J gene TRBJ2-7, with TRBD1 matching over 9 bases. Unmatched junction bases numbered 7, after V lost 2 bases and J lost 2 bases. CDR1 is SGHDN and CDR2 is FVKESK in the germline V gene. The CDR3 contains 16 residues. The CDR3 reads CASSQPGTGKTYEQYF. The CDR3 nucleotides are TGTGCCAGCAGCCAACCAGGGACAGGGAAAACCTACGAGCAGTACTTC.

The chain couples TRBV10-2 to TRBJ2-3; TRBD2 agrees at 12 bases. This CDR3 has 15 amino acids. With V trimmed by 10 bases and J by 3 bases, 8 bases remained unmatched. The germline V gene encodes CDR1 WSHSY and CDR2 SAAADI. CDR3 loop: CATPTSGSQTDTQYF. The CDR3 nucleotides are TGCGCCACCCCGACTAGCGGGAGTCAAACAGATACGCAGTATTTT.

In its sample, this clone was seen a few times. This chain uses TRBV10-2 with TRBJ2-7, with D possibly matching TRBD2 (5 bases). Trimming left V 4 bases short and J 0 bases short, with 16 bases between. CDR1 is WSHSY, CDR2 SAAADI, per germline. The CDR3 consists of 16 residues. The CDR3 region has the DNA TGCGCCAGCAGTGGGTTGGACTTCCAAAGCTCCTACGAGCAGTACTTC. This sequence encodes CASSGLDFQSSYEQYF.

V usage is TRBV2 and J usage is TRBJ2-1; D not resolved. In germline, CDR1 is SNHLY, CDR2 FYNNEI. The CDR3 extends over 15 amino acids. Trimming took 8 bases from V and 0 from J, leaving 14 bases between them. CDR3 in DNA: TGTGCCAGCTGTTCAGGCACGACCTCCTACAATGAGCAGTTCTTC. It specifies CASCSGTTSYNEQFF.

The gene calls are TRBV19 and TRBJ2-3; the D is unclear. The CDR3 extends over 13 amino acids. In germline, CDR1 is LNHDA, CDR2 SQIVND (reference sequence). With 10 bases removed from V and 0 bases from J, the gap between germline ends came to 11 bases. The CDR3 DNA sequence: TGTGCCACAACCCGCCCCAGCACAGATACGCAGTATTTT. As protein: CATTRPSTDTQYF.

The V call is TRBV7-6, the J call TRBJ2-5, with D perhaps matching TRBD1 (7 bases). The ends were cut back, 5 bases at V and 4 bases at J, with 17 bases in the middle. CDR3 length: 15 amino acids. Per germline, CDR1 SGHVS and CDR2 FNYEAQ. CDR3 in DNA: TGTGCCAGCAGCGGGCTGGACAGGAGGGGAGAGACCCAGTACTTC. It translates to CASSGLDRRGETQYF.

V usage is TRBV28 and J usage is TRBJ2-1; weak D call: TRBD2 (6 bases). Germline V gene lookup returns CDR1 MDHEN and CDR2 SYDVKM. The CDR3 extends over 15 amino acids. Trimming shortened V by 6 bases and J by 2 bases, and 14 bases separated the two germline ends. The CDR3, as DNA: TGTGCCAGCAGAGGTACGGGGGATGCCTACAATGAGCAGTTCTTC. Encoded protein: CASRGTGDAYNEQFF.

This chain connects TRBV19 to TRBJ1-5; 8 positions agree with TRBD1. V trimming: 5 bases; J trimming: 6 bases; junction bases outside the gene matches: 6. The CDR3 has 14 residues. Germline V CDR1 and CDR2: LNHDA, SQIVND (reference sequence). Written as DNA, the CDR3 is TGTGCCAGTAGTGCGGACAGGGAGGGTCAGCCCCAGCATTTT. Residues: CASSADREGQPQHF.